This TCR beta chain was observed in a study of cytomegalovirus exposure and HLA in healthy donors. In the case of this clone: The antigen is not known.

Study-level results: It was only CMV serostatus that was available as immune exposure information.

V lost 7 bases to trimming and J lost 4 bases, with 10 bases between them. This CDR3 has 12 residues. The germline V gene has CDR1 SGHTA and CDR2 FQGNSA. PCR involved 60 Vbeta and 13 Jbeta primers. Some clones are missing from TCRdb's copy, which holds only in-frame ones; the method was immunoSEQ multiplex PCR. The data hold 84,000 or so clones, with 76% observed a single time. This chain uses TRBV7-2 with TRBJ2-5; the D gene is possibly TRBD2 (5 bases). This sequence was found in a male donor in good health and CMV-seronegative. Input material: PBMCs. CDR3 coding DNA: TGTGCCAGCAAACTAGGAGGAGAGACCCAGTACTTC. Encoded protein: CASKLGGETQYF.